This TCR beta chain was sequenced during a study of CD8+ T cells in alopecia areata. Treatment specified: oral pan-JAK inhibitor, 5-10 mg twice daily. Between the trimmed V and J ends, which lost 4 bases and 4 bases, there was a span of 13 bases. The CDR3 consists of 13 residues. Germline values: CDR1 SQVTM, CDR2 ANQGSEA. TCR sequencing used cDNA made by reverse transcription of extracted RNA. The data were produced by immunoSEQ multiplex PCR, yet TCRdb's version contains in-frame clones alone and is incomplete. The profile covers 150,000 to 200,000 clones, with approximately 65% appearing a single time and roughly 0.85% taken by the ten largest.

Sequencing used CD4+ T cells sorted from blood, obtained at week 4, from a patient treated with tofacitinib. This sequence joins TRBV29-1 and TRBJ1-1; possibly TRBD1 for D (6 bases). The TCR originated in a human donor with alopecia areata. This chain's CDR3 is CSVAQGRATEAFF. In DNA form, the CDR3 reads TGCAGCGTTGCTCAGGGGAGGGCCACTGAAGCTTTCTTT.